This T cell receptor beta chain is drawn from a study of T cell responses to AZD1222 COVID-19 vaccine. Study information: The study pooled second doses at about 4 or about 12 weeks. Study results and limitations: The donor group comprised mostly white British people and more females; the analysis possibly underestimated clonal diversity. Spike-specific TCR breadth and depth were elevated following two AZD1222 doses. Just a handful of people given AZD1222 tested seropositive at baseline.

CDR3 length: 12 residues. Germline CDR1 SGHVS, CDR2 FNYEAQ. V lost 0 bases, J lost 5 bases, and 2 bases lay in between. Produced via immunoSEQ multiplex PCR; TCRdb's table is partial and in-frame only. The sample yields more than 100,000 clones, about 93% seen once. On this clone: The target antigen is unknown.

This TCR came from an adult in good health. The chain carries TRBV7-6 and TRBJ1-5; no definite D call. This sample comprised peripheral blood, obtained on day 0 of AZD1222 vaccination. CDR3 region: CASSLADQPQHF. The DNA for the CDR3 is TGTGCCAGCAGCTTAGCCGATCAGCCCCAGCATTTT.